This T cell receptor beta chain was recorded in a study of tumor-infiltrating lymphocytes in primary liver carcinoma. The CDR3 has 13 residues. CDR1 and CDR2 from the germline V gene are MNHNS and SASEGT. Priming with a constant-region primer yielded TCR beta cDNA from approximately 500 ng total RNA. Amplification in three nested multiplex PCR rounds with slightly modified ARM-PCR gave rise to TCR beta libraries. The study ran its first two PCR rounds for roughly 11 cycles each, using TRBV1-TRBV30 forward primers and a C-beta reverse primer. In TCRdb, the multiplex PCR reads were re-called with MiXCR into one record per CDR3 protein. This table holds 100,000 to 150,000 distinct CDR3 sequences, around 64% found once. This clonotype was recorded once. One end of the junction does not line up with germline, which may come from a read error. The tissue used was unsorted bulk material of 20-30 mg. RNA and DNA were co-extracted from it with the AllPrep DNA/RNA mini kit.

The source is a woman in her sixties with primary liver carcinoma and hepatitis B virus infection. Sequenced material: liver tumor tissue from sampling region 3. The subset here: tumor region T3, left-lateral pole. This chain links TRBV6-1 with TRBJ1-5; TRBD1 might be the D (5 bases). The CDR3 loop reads CVSRAGSNQPQHF. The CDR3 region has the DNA TGTGTCAGCAGGGCAGGGTCCAATCAGCCCCAGCATTTT.